This record concerns one TCR beta chain sequence. This clone was seen only a few times. Its target antigen remains unknown. Per-base qualities were not stored, and no clone one base away is much larger. TCRbeta CDR3 regions were amplified from genomic DNA by means of the immunoSEQ Assay, a bias-controlled multiplex PCR. On the authors' methods: Nucleated cell counts per sample were estimated from amplification of reference gene primers within the assay. Sequence reads were collapsed and filtered to measure the absolute abundance of every unique TCRbeta CDR3 rearrangement. For each sample, productive Simpson clonality was calculated by taking the square root of Simpson's diversity index across productive rearrangements. Not all clones reach the TCRdb copy of this immuneACCESS table, which keeps in-frame sequences only. Checked studies attribute under half of the gap to unresolved V genes and leave the rest unexplained. V, J and clone size were drawn from that table, and D and trimming were deduced from the DNA. The sample table lists 50,000 to 65,000 clones, about 83% of them with a count of one. Around 4.5% of the sample rests with the top ten.

V lost 3 bases and J lost 4 bases; the stretch between them is 14 bases long. The germline V gene supplies CDR1 KGHDR and CDR2 SFDVKD. The CDR3 holds 16 amino acids from the cysteine to the phenylalanine. CDR3 DNA only is kept here, 48 bases in frame from base 1. Each collaborating institution followed its own protocols to collect whole blood in K2EDTA tubes. For TCRbeta analysis, collaborators shipped samples as frozen whole blood, isolated PBMCs, or DNA extracted from either of those sample types. The data were obtained in a study of blood T cell repertoires in COVID-19 (dated by TCRdb to the early 2020s). The study in broad terms: Samples covering the acute and convalescent phases of COVID-19 were provided by collaborators in the United States, Italy and Spain. A freely available public database, intended as a resource for researchers studying the immune response to SARS-CoV-2, is where the repertoires were released. Where available, HLA class I and class II types were taken from metadata supplied by the sample provider and were not determined by assay-based typing. The samples were drawn from two sources: the first 160 participants of the ongoing ImmuneRACE study, and 1,000 to 1,500 subjects contributed by 6 global collaborators. The material from the prospective study consisted of cDNA or gDNA derived from T cells, B-cell-depleted T cells, or PBMCs. Nearly every sample came with metadata listing a de-identified subject ID, COVID-19 status, age in years and sex. The dataset comprised deeply sampled blood TCRbeta repertoires from subjects exposed to, actively infected with, or recovered from COVID-19. The study at large found these results: Clinical and demographic metadata were provided uncurated, with the amount varying by source and participant.

The source material was peripheral blood. The chain is encoded by TRBV24-1 joined to TRBJ2-2; TRBD1 could be the D gene, as 6 bases match. The TCR sequence derives from a middle-aged man with active COVID-19. In nucleotides, the sequence is TGTGCCACCAGTGATCATAAACAGGGATCCACCGGGGAGCTGTTTTTT. The encoded protein is CATSDHKQGSTGELFF.